This TCR beta chain was found in a study of control samples from healthy donors and cancer patients (TCRdb year 2020). The library was produced with the immunoSEQ multiplex PCR assay. The source is immuneACCESS, and TCRdb retained only in-frame sequences with V and J called. Part of the clones is not carried over; for the studies checked, unresolved V genes explain less than half of this, and the remainder is unexplained. The table for this sample lists tens of thousands of clones; around 87% of them were counted only once. The ten largest make up about 13% of the sample. This clone was picked up one time. Its antigen has not been determined. One base away there is no much larger clone; base qualities are not given. The same CDR3 is also encoded by other DNA sequences in this sample. Sequenced material: PBMCs. This TCR was recovered from a woman between 55 and 75 years old with lung cancer.

The DNA reads TGCGCCAGCAGCTCGGGCGCGGGGGGTGTGTCGGATGAGCAGTTCTTC. Translated, this gives CASSSGAGGVSDEQFF. This sequence uses TRBV5-1 and TRBJ2-1; TRBD2 fits 8 bases in the junction. CDR1 and CDR2 are drawn from the germline V gene: SGHRS, YFSETQ. From the cysteine through the phenylalanine, the CDR3 covers 16 amino acids. The sequence is cut down to CDR3 DNA, 48 bases in frame from base 1. The V end gives up 3 bases and the J end 8 bases, leaving 13 bases in the junction not matched to a gene. Joined to the reference TRBV5-1 and TRBJ2-1 proteins, this CDR3 gives the full variable domain: KAGVTQTPRYLIKTRGQQVTLSCSPISGHRSVSWYQQTPGQGLQFLFEYFSETQRNKGNFPGRFSGRQFSNSRSEMNVSTLELGDSALYLCASSSGAGGVSDEQFFGPGTRLTVL.